This is a list of T cell receptor beta chains from one sample in a study of blood T cells in healthy people across ages. TCRdb re-analysed the 5' RACE reads in MiXCR, keeping a single row per CDR3 protein. The sample lists just under 750,000 distinct CDR3 sequences; approximately 21% were seen once. The material sequenced was blood. The origin of the receptors is a man between 70 and 80 years old in good health. CDR3s include the opening cysteine and the closing phenylalanine or tryptophan. D genes are given only for firm matches. Expanded clones get a size class; other rows say once, few or many, or leave the size out.

abundance: NA; d_gene: NA; v_gene: TRBV5-1; j_gene: TRBJ2-4; CDR3nt: TGCGCCAGCAGCTTGGGACGGGGCAAAAACATTCAGTACTTC; CDR3aa: CASSLGRGKNIQYF
abundance: NA; d_gene: TRBD2; v_gene: TRBV29-1; j_gene: TRBJ2-7; CDR3nt: TGCAGCGTCCAGTGGGGAGGGTCCTACGAGCAGTACTTC; CDR3aa: CSVQWGGSYEQYF
abundance: NA; d_gene: TRBD2; v_gene: TRBV7-9; j_gene: TRBJ2-1; CDR3nt: TGTGCCAGCAGCCGTTGGTGGGGAGCGGGAGACCCCTACAATGAGCAGTTCTTC; CDR3aa: CASSRWWGAGDPYNEQFF
abundance: NA; d_gene: TRBD1; v_gene: TRBV2; j_gene: TRBJ1-4; CDR3nt: TGTGCCAGCAGTGCAAGGCAGGGGGCCACTAATGAAAAACTGTTTTTT; CDR3aa: CASSARQGATNEKLFF
abundance: NA; d_gene: TRBD1; v_gene: TRBV6-5; j_gene: TRBJ1-5; CDR3nt: TGTGCCAGCAGTTCGATCGACAGGGGGCCTAATCAGCCCCAGCATTTT; CDR3aa: CASSSIDRGPNQPQHF
abundance: NA; d_gene: NA; v_gene: TRBV2; j_gene: TRBJ1-4; CDR3nt: TGTGCCAGCAGTACTGCGCATGAAAAACTGTTTTTT; CDR3aa: CASSTAHEKLFF
abundance: NA; d_gene: TRBD1; v_gene: TRBV12-3/TRBV12-4; j_gene: TRBJ1-2; CDR3nt: TGTGCCAGCATTCCAGGGGACAGGGGTCATGGCTACACCTTC; CDR3aa: CASIPGDRGHGYTF
abundance: few; d_gene: NA; v_gene: TRBV20-1; j_gene: TRBJ2-3; CDR3nt: TGCAGTGCTAGACCCCATCCAGATACGCAGTATTTT; CDR3aa: CSARPHPDTQYF
abundance: few; d_gene: TRBD2; v_gene: TRBV5-5; j_gene: TRBJ2-5; CDR3nt: TGTGCCAGCAGCTTCGCTAGCGGGGGTGAGACCCAGTACTTC; CDR3aa: CASSFASGGETQYF
abundance: many; d_gene: NA; v_gene: TRBV7-2; j_gene: TRBJ2-1; CDR3nt: TGTGCCAGCAGCGCGAGTAATGAGCAGTTCTTC; CDR3aa: CASSASNEQFF
abundance: NA; d_gene: NA; v_gene: TRBV9; j_gene: TRBJ2-1; CDR3nt: TGTGCCAGCAGCGTCGGACAGTCCCGCTCCTACAATGAGCAGTTCTTC; CDR3aa: CASSVGQSRSYNEQFF
abundance: NA; d_gene: NA; v_gene: TRBV7-8; j_gene: TRBJ2-1; CDR3nt: TGTGCCAGCAGCTTAGGGACCCTAGGCGACAATGAGCAGTTCTTC; CDR3aa: CASSLGTLGDNEQFF
abundance: NA; d_gene: TRBD2; v_gene: TRBV5-1; j_gene: TRBJ2-1; CDR3nt: TGCGCCAGCAGCTTGGGAGTAGCGGGGATAAATGAGCAGTTCTTC; CDR3aa: CASSLGVAGINEQFF
abundance: once; d_gene: TRBD2; v_gene: TRBV11-2; j_gene: TRBJ2-1; CDR3nt: TGTGCCAGCAGCGCGTTCCTAGCGGGGGGGCTTAATGAGCAGTTCTTC; CDR3aa: CASSAFLAGGLNEQFF
abundance: NA; d_gene: NA; v_gene: TRBV5-6; j_gene: TRBJ2-5; CDR3nt: TGTGCCAGCAGCTTGGTAGTCAGGGGAATGGAGACCCAGTACTTC; CDR3aa: CASSLVVRGMETQYF
abundance: NA; d_gene: TRBD1; v_gene: TRBV5-1; j_gene: TRBJ1-2; CDR3nt: TGCGCCAGCAGCTCTTGGAGGACAGGGGACCTCTATGGCTACACCTTC; CDR3aa: CASSSWRTGDLYGYTF
abundance: few; d_gene: NA; v_gene: TRBV20-1; j_gene: TRBJ2-5; CDR3nt: TGCAGTGCTAGAACGGGTTCGGAAGAGACCCAGTACTTC; CDR3aa: CSARTGSEETQYF
abundance: NA; d_gene: NA; v_gene: TRBV5-4; j_gene: TRBJ1-3; CDR3nt: TGTGCCAGCAGCTTTACTGCGGACTCTGGAAACACCATATATTTT; CDR3aa: CASSFTADSGNTIYF